This T cell receptor beta chain came from a study of cytomegalovirus exposure and HLA in healthy donors. Study-wide results and caveats: Other equally common chains were less clonally expanded than HLA-associated TCR beta chains, a later analysis showed.

The PCR had 60 Vbeta and 13 Jbeta primers. Profiled with immunoSEQ multiplex PCR; TCRdb holds only in-frame clones, not every one. Among roughly 180,000 clones listed, about 80% were seen once. Worth noting for this clone: As yet, its antigen is unknown.

This receptor was obtained from a man aged 35 to 55 in good health and CMV-seronegative. The specimen sequenced was PBMCs.

The CDR3 sequence is CASSLGLYTDTQYF. CDR3 nucleotide sequence: TGTGCCAGCAGCCTGGGACTTTACACAGATACGCAGTATTTT. The chain links TRBV7-3 to TRBJ2-3, with TRBD2 as a possible D gene (6 bases). Germline CDR1 is SGHTA and CDR2 is FQGTGA. V was clipped by 5 bases and J by 2 bases, with 11 bases between them. The CDR3 loop spans 14 amino acids.